This T cell receptor (beta chain) was identified during a study of T cells in Graves' hyperthyroidism and ophthalmopathy. Study results and caveats: Using 13 V-J features, a model discriminated ophthalmopathy from stable hyperthyroidism.

The CDR3 totals 15 residues. The V gene's germline CDR1 is SEHNR and CDR2 FQNEAQ (reference sequence). V was shortened by 5 bases and J by 4 bases, with 18 bases between the two germline ends. No ophthalmopathy progression within 18 months constituted stable Graves' hyperthyroidism. Uncontrolled infection, other autoimmune disease, pregnancy or lactation disqualified patients from enrolment. As concerns this clonotype: Its target is not known.

Amplification yielded TCR beta CDR3 regions, with RNA transcripts as the source. Researchers ran a first-round RT-PCR on the TCR CDR3 using the HTBI primer set. TCRdb recomputed calls from the multiplex PCR reads with MiXCR, one row per CDR3 protein. The data show approximately 870,000 distinct CDR3 sequences, approximately 40% seen once. Input material: blood. The V call is TRBV7-9, the J call TRBJ2-7; D is uncertain. The sequence was obtained from a man between 18 and 35 years old with Graves' hyperthyroidism. The CDR3 loop is CASSIGPEASYEQYF. CDR3 nucleotides: TGTGCCAGCAGCATCGGGCCTGAAGCTAGTTACGAGCAGTACTTC.